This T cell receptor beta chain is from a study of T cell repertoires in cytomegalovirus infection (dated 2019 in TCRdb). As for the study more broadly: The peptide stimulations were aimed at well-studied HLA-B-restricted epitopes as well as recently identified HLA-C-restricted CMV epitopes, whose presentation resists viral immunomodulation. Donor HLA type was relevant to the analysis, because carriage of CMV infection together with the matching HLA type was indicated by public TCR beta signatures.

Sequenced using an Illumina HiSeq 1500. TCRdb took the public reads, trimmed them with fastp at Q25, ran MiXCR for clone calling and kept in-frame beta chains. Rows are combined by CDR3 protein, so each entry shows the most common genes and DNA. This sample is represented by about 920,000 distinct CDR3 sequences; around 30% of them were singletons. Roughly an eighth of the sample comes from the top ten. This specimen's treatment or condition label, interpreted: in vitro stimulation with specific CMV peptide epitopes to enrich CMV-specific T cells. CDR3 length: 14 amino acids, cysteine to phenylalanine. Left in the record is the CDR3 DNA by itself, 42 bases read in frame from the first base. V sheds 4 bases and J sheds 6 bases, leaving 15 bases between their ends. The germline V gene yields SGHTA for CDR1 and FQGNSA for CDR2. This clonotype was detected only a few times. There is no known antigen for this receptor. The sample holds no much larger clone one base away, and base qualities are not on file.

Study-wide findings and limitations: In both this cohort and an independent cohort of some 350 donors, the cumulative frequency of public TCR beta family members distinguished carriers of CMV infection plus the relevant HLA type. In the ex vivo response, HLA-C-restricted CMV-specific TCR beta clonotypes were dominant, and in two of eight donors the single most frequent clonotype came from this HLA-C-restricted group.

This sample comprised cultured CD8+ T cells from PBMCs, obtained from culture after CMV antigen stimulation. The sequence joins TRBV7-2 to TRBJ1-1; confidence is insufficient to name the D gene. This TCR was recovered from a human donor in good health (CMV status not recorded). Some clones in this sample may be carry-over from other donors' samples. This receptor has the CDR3 CASSSNGGEAEAFF. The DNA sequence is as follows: TGTGCCAGCAGCTCGAACGGTGGAGAAGCTGAAGCTTTCTTT.